The present TCR beta chain was sequenced within a study of CD8+ T cells in alopecia areata. Following RNA extraction, reverse transcription yielded cDNA that acted as the sequencing template. The table came from immunoSEQ multiplex PCR; TCRdb's copy has only in-frame clones and leaves some out. The sample lists more than 95,000 clones, 47% occurring once. From germline, CDR1 is MDHEN and CDR2 SYDVKM. CDR3 length: 13 residues. Trimming cost V 2 bases and J 5 bases, with 9 bases left between them. The sequence was collected from a human donor with alopecia areata. The chain recombines TRBV28 with TRBJ2-5; D is undetermined. The material sequenced was NKG2D-low CD8+ T cells sorted from blood. The CDR3 here is CASSLDLGETQYF. In DNA form, the CDR3 reads TGTGCCAGCAGTTTAGACCTGGGGGAGACCCAGTACTTC.